This TCR beta chain appears in the sequencing data of a study of blood T cell repertoires in COVID-19. About the study: Researchers got acute and convalescent COVID-19 samples from the United States, Italy and Spain. PBMCs, B-cell-depleted T cells, or T cells provided the cDNA or gDNA that made up the material.

Authors' methods: It was from reference gene primer amplification that nucleated cell counts were estimated. Assay: immunoSEQ multiplex PCR; the TCRdb copy retains only in-frame clones and omits some. That table is the source of V, J and clone size, and D and trimming were worked out from the DNA. The sample consists of roughly 80,000 clones, approximately 80% of them appearing once. V gave up 1 base and J gave up 6 bases, with 18 bases separating them. CDR1 and CDR2 (germline): SGHAT, FQNNGV. The length of the CDR3 is 16 residues. J is TRBJ1-1 and V is TRBV11-2; tentatively, D is TRBD1 (5 bases). Sequencing was carried out using peripheral blood. The clonotype was recovered from an elderly man with acute or convalescent COVID-19. The CDR3 sequence: CASSLGRQPRFPEAFF. The DNA for the CDR3 is TGTGCCAGCAGCTTAGGGAGACAGCCCAGGTTTCCTGAAGCTTTCTTT.